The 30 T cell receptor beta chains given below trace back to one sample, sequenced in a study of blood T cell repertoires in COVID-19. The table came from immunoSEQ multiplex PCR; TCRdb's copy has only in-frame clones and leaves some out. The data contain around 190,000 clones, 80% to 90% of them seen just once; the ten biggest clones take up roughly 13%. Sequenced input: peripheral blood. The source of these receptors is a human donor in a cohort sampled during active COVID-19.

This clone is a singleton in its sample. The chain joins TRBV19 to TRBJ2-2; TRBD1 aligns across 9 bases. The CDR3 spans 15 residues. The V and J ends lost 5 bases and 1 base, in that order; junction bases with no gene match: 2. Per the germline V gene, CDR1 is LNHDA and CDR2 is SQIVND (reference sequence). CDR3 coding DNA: TGTGCCAGTAGTGGGACAGGGATGAACACCGGGGAGCTGTTTTTT. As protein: CASSGTGMNTGELFF.

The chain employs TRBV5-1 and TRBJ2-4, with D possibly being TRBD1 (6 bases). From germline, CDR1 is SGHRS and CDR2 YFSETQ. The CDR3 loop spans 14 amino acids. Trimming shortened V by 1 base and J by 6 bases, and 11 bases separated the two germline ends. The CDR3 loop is CASSLSGDTNIQYF. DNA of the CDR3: TGCGCCAGCAGCTTGTCAGGGGATACAAACATTCAGTACTTC.

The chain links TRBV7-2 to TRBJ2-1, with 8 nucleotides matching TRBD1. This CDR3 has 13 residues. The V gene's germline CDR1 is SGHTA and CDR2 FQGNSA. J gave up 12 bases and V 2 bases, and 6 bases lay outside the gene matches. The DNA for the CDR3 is TGTGCCAGCAGCTTACAGGGGGCGCAAGTGCAGTTCTTC. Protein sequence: CASSLQGAQVQFF.

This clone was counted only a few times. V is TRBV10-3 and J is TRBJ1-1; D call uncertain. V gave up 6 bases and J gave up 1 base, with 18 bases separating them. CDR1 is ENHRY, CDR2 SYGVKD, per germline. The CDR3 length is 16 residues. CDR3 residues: CAIRVHVETPNTEAFF. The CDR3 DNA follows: TGTGCCATCAGGGTCCATGTTGAGACACCGAACACTGAAGCTTTCTTT.

CDR3 region: CASSLGSGRARNEQFF. The CDR3 DNA reads as TGTGCCAGCAGCTTGGGAAGCGGGAGGGCCCGCAATGAGCAGTTCTTC. The chain uses TRBV5-4 and TRBJ2-1; TRBD2 aligns across 10 bases. J was trimmed by 6 bases and V by 0 bases; bases with no gene match: 6. Germline V gives CDR1 SGHNT, CDR2 YYREEE (reference sequence). This CDR3 region has 16 residues.

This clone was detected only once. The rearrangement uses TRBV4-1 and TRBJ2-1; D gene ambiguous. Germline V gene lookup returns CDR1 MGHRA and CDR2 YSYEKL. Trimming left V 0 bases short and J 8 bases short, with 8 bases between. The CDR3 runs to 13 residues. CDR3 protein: CASSQDRDYEQFF. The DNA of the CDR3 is TGCGCCAGCAGCCAAGATCGAGACTATGAGCAGTTCTTC.

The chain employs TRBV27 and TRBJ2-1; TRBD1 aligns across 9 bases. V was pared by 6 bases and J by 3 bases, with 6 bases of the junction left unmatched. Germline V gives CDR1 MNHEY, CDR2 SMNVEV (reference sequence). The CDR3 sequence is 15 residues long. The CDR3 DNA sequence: TGTGCCAGCAGCCCCGACAGGGGGTTCTACAATGAGCAGTTCTTC. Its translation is CASSPDRGFYNEQFF.

The DNA of the CDR3 is TGTGCCAGCACTGGACTAGCGGGAGGGCCTCGCACCGGGGAGCTGTTTTTT. Translating gives CASTGLAGGPRTGELFF. The chain recombines TRBV28 with TRBJ2-2, with 15 positions matching TRBD2. The CDR3 totals 17 residues. The germline V gene encodes CDR1 MDHEN and CDR2 SYDVKM. The V and J ends lost 7 bases and 4 bases, in that order; junction bases with no gene match: 7.

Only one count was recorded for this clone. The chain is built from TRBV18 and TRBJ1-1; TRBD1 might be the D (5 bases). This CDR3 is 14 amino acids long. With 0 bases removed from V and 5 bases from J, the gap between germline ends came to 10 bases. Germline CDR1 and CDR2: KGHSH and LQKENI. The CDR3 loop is CASSPPGGRTEAFF. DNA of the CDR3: TGTGCCAGCTCACCACCGGGGGGAAGGACTGAAGCTTTCTTT.

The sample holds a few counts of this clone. The CDR3 spells CASSLGQSSYEQYF. In nucleotides, the CDR3 is TGCGCCAGCAGCTTGGGACAGAGCTCCTACGAGCAGTACTTC. The chain couples TRBV5-1 to TRBJ2-7; D is perhaps TRBD1 (5 bases). CDR3 length equals 14 residues. V shed 0 bases and J shed 0 bases, with 7 bases lying between them. Looked up from germline, CDR1 is SGHRS and CDR2 is YFSETQ.

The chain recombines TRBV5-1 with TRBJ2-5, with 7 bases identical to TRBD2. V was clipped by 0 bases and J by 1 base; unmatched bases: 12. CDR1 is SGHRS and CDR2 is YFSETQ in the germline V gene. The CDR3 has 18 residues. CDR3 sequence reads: CASSLATGGLQGQETQYF. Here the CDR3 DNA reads TGCGCCAGCAGCTTGGCGACGGGGGGACTCCAAGGCCAAGAGACCCAGTACTTC. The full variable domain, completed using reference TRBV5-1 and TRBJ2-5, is KAGVTQTPRYLIKTRGQQVTLSCSPISGHRSVSWYQQTPGQGLQFLFEYFSETQRNKGNFPGRFSGRQFSNSRSEMNVSTLELGDSALYLCASSLATGGLQGQETQYFGPGTRLLVL.

In DNA, the CDR3 is TGTGCCTTGTCGCAGGGTACCGGTGGGCCCCAGCATTTT. This encodes CALSQGTGGPQHF. This sequence joins TRBV30 and TRBJ1-5; a possible D gene is TRBD1 (5 bases). V lost 7 bases, J lost 9 bases, and 19 bases lay in between. The germline CDR1 and CDR2 sequences are GTSNPN and SVGIG (reference sequence). The CDR3 is made up of 13 amino acids.

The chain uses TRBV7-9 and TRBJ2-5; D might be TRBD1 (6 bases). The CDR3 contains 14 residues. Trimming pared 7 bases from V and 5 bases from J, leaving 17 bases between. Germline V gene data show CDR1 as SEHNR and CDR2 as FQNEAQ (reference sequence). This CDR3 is CASNYRALGETQYF. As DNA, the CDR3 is TGTGCCAGCAACTACAGGGCCCTCGGGGAGACCCAGTACTTC.

The CDR3 sequence: CASRSAGPGNTIYF. The CDR3 DNA sequence: TGTGCCAGTAGATCGGCAGGGCCCGGAAACACCATATATTTT. The rearrangement links TRBV19 to TRBJ1-3, with D possibly TRBD1 on 5 matching bases. V was trimmed by 6 bases and J by 4 bases, leaving 13 bases between them. Germline lookup yields CDR1 LNHDA and CDR2 SQIVND (reference sequence). This CDR3 is built from 14 residues.

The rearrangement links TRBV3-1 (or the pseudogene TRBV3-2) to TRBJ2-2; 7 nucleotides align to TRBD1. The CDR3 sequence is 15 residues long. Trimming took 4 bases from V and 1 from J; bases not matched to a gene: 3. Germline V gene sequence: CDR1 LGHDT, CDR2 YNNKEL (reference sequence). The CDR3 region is CASSPGGVNTGELFF. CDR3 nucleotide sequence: TGTGCCAGCAGCCCAGGGGGAGTGAACACCGGGGAGCTGTTTTTT.

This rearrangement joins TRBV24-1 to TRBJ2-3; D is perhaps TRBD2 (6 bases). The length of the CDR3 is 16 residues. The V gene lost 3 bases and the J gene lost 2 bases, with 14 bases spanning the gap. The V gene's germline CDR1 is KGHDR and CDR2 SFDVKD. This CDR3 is CATSDASGGTTDTQYF. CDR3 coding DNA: TGTGCCACCAGTGATGCTTCCGGGGGTACCACAGATACGCAGTATTTT.

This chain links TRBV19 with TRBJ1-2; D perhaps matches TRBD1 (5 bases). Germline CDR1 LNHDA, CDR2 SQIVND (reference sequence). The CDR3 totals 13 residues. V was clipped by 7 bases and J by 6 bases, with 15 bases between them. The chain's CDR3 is CASTADSLHGYTF. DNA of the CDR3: TGTGCCAGTACCGCAGACAGTCTCCATGGCTACACCTTC.

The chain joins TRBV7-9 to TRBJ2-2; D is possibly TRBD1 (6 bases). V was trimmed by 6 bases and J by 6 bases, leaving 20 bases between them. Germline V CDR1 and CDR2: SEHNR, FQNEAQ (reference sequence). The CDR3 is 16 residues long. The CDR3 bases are TGTGCCAGCAGTTCCCCCGGGACAAGGGGCGCCGGGGAGCTGTTTTTT. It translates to CASSSPGTRGAGELFF.

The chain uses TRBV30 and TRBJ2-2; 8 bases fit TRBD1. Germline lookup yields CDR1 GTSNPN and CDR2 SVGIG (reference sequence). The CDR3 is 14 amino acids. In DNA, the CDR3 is TGTGCACAGGGGGGTATGTTTCCCCCCGGGGAGCTGTTTTTT. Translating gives CAQGGMFPPGELFF.

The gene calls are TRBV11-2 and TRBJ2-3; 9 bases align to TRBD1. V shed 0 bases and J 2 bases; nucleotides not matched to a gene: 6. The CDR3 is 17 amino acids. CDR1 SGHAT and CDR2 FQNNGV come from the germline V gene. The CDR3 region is CASSLEAWTGVTDTQYF. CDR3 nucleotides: TGTGCCAGCAGCTTAGAGGCTTGGACAGGGGTCACAGATACGCAGTATTTT.

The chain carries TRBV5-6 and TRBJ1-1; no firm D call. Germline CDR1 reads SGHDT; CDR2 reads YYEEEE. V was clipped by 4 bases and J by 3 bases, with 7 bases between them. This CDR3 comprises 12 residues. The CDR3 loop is CASSPQDTEAFF. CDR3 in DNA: TGTGCCAGCAGCCCCCAGGACACTGAAGCTTTCTTT.

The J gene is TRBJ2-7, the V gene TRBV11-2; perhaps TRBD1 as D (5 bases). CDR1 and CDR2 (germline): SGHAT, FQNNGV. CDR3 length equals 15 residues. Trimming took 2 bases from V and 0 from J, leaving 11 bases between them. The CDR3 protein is CASSLRQGVSYEQYF. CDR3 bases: TGTGCCAGCAGCTTAAGGCAGGGTGTCTCCTACGAGCAGTACTTC.

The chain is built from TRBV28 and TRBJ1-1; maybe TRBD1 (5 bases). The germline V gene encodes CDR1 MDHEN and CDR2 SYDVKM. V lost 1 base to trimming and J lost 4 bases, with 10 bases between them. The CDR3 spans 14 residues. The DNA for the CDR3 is TGTGCCAGCAGTTTATTACCCCAGGGCACTGAAGCTTTCTTT. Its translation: CASSLLPQGTEAFF.

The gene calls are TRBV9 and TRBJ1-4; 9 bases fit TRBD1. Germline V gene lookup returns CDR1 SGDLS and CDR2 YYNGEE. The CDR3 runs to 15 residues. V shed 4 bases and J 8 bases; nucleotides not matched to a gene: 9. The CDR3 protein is CASSPQDRGEEKLFF. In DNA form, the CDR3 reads TGTGCCAGCAGCCCGCAGGACAGGGGAGAAGAAAAACTGTTTTTT.

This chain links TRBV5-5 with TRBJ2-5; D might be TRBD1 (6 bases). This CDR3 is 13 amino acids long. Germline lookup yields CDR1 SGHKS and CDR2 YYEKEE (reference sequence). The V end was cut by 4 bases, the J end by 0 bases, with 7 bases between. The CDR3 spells CASSRDNQETQYF. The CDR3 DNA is TGTGCCAGCAGCCGGGACAACCAAGAGACCCAGTACTTC.

The CDR3 DNA reads as TGTGCCAGCAGTTACAATCTAGGGGCCTACGAGCAGTACTTC. Translating it yields CASSYNLGAYEQYF. The chain couples TRBV6-2 or TRBV6-3 to TRBJ2-7, with D tentatively TRBD1 (5 bases). The V end was cut by 2 bases, the J end by 2 bases, with 10 bases between. The CDR3 extends over 14 amino acids. The V gene's germline CDR1 is MNHEY and CDR2 SVGEGT.

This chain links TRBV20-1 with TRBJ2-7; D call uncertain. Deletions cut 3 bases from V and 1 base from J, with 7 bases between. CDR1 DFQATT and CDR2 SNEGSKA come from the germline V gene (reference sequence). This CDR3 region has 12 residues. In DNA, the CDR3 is TGCAGTGCTAGTGGTCCGTCCTACGAGCAGTACTTC. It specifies CSASGPSYEQYF.

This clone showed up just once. CDR3 nucleotides: TGTGCCACCGAGGACAGGACAGGACTGATCTCCTACGAGCAGTACTTC. Amino acids: CATEDRTGLISYEQYF. The V and J genes are TRBV28 and TRBJ2-7; the match to TRBD1 covers 7 bases. After removal of 10 bases from V and 0 bases from J, the junction contained 15 bases not matched to a gene. The CDR3 spans 16 residues. CDR1 is MDHEN and CDR2 is SYDVKM in the germline V gene. Together with reference TRBV28 and TRBJ2-7, the CDR3 gives the full variable domain: DVKVTQSSRYLVKRTGEKVFLECVQDMDHENMFWYRQDPGLGLRLIYFSYDVKMKEKGDIPEGYSVSREKKERFSLILESASTNQTSMYLCATEDRTGLISYEQYFGPGTRLTVT.

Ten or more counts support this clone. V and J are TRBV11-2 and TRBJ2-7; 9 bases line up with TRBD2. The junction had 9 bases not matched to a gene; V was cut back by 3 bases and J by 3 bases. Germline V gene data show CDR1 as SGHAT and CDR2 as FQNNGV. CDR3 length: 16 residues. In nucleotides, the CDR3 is TGTGCCAGCAGCTTTGATAGCGGGAGCGGGGACTACGAGCAGTACTTC. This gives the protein CASSFDSGSGDYEQYF.

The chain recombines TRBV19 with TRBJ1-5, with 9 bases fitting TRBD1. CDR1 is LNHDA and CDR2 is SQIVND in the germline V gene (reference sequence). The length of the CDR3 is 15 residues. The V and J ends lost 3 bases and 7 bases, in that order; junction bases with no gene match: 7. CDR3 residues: CASSIRTGEHQPQHF. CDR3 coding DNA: TGTGCCAGTAGTATCAGGACAGGGGAGCACCAGCCCCAGCATTTT.